These 9 T cell receptor beta chains originate from one sample sequenced in a study of beta chain features in type 1 diabetes. Study-wide points: Significant though moderate, a shortening of TCRB CDR3s appeared in all four CD4+ subsets of Type 1 diabetes patients.

Their recognized antigens are unknown. The whole isolated RNA underwent reverse transcription, so sequencing captured expressed TCRB transcripts. Clones were sequenced by immunoSEQ multiplex PCR, and TCRdb holds only the in-frame ones, with some missing. Found here are a few hundred thousand clones, 9.5% to 10% of them singletons; the top ten hold 0.6%. The specimen sequenced was central memory CD4+ T cells from blood. These receptors were collected from a young man with type 1 diabetes.

The chain links TRBV11-2 to TRBJ2-7, with no clear D. The CDR3 has 13 residues. The germline V and J ends were trimmed by 2 bases and 4 bases, with 9 bases remaining between them. Germline V gives CDR1 SGHAT, CDR2 FQNNGV. The chain's CDR3 is CASSLRIDYEQYF. DNA of the CDR3: TGTGCCAGCAGCTTAAGAATCGATTACGAGCAGTACTTC.

This rearrangement joins TRBV9 to TRBJ2-5; 9 positions agree with TRBD2. The CDR3 covers 16 residues. Germline lookup yields CDR1 SGDLS and CDR2 YYNGEE. Trimming removed 4 bases from V and 4 bases from J; junction bases left unmatched: 11. The CDR3 DNA sequence: TGTGCCAGCAGCCGCCGGGGGGCGGGAGGGTCAGAGACCCAGTACTTC. It codes for CASSRRGAGGSETQYF.

This clone has a handful of counts. This chain joins TRBV5-4 and TRBJ1-2; weak D call: TRBD1 (5 bases). Germline CDR1 reads SGHNT; CDR2 reads YYREEE (reference sequence). This CDR3 spans 14 amino acids. The V and J ends lost 4 bases and 3 bases respectively, with 13 bases between them. The CDR3 bases are TGTGCCAGCAGCCCCCCTCAGGGCGACTATGGCTACACCTTC. Its protein product is CASSPPQGDYGYTF.

The chain employs TRBV29-1 and TRBJ2-1, with unresolved D. Germline CDR1 SQVTM, CDR2 ANQGSEA. This CDR3 contains 12 residues. The V end was cut by 4 bases, the J end by 4 bases, with 8 bases between. CDR3 coding DNA: TGCAGCGTTGGGATTACTTACAATGAGCAGTTCTTC. This sequence encodes CSVGITYNEQFF.

The table lists this clone with a few counts. The chain is built from TRBV18 and TRBJ1-2; D unresolved. Germline CDR1 reads KGHSH; CDR2 reads LQKENI. This CDR3 contains 14 residues. V lost 3 bases to trimming and J lost 8 bases, with 16 bases between them. DNA for the CDR3: TGTGCCAGCTCACCCGACACCGGGTCATCCGGCTACACCTTC. Protein product: CASSPDTGSSGYTF.

V usage is TRBV5-1 and J usage is TRBJ2-2, with 7 positions matching TRBD1. Germline V CDR1 and CDR2: SGHRS, YFSETQ. This CDR3 region has 16 residues. The trim removed 3 bases at V and 1 base at J, leaving 6 bases unmatched. The CDR3 DNA sequence: TGCGCCAGCAGCTCTTCCGGGACAGTGAACACCGGGGAGCTGTTTTTT. Its protein product is CASSSSGTVNTGELFF. The variable domain in full, with the rest retrieved from reference TRBV5-1 and TRBJ2-2, is KAGVTQTPRYLIKTRGQQVTLSCSPISGHRSVSWYQQTPGQGLQFLFEYFSETQRNKGNFPGRFSGRQFSNSRSEMNVSTLELGDSALYLCASSSSGTVNTGELFFGEGSRLTVL.

J is TRBJ2-1 and V is TRBV18, with D perhaps TRBD1 (5 bases). The CDR3 length is 13 residues. Trimming shortened V by 5 bases and J by 5 bases, and 10 bases separated the two germline ends. The V gene's germline CDR1 is KGHSH and CDR2 LQKENI. CDR3 nucleotide sequence: TGTGCCAGCTCAGAAACAGGTAACAATGAGCAGTTCTTC. Translated, it gives CASSETGNNEQFF.

The chain employs TRBV20-1 and TRBJ2-1; D gene unclear. Germline V lookup: CDR1 DFQATT, CDR2 SNEGSKA (reference sequence). V lost 4 bases and J 5 bases, leaving 6 bases between the germline ends. The CDR3 runs 11 residues. The CDR3 DNA reads as TGCAGTGCTAACACCGACAATGAGCAGTTCTTC. This translates into CSANTDNEQFF.

This clone has more than one count but fewer than ten. The V and J genes are TRBV28 and TRBJ2-3, with D perhaps assigned TRBD1 or TRBD2 (5 bases each). The germline V gene has CDR1 MDHEN and CDR2 SYDVKM. The CDR3 is 13 residues long. Trimming stripped 4 bases from V and 10 bases from J, with 15 bases between. The CDR3 here is CASSSGTRGPQYF. CDR3 in DNA: TGTGCCAGCAGTTCCGGGACCCGTGGGCCGCAGTATTTT.